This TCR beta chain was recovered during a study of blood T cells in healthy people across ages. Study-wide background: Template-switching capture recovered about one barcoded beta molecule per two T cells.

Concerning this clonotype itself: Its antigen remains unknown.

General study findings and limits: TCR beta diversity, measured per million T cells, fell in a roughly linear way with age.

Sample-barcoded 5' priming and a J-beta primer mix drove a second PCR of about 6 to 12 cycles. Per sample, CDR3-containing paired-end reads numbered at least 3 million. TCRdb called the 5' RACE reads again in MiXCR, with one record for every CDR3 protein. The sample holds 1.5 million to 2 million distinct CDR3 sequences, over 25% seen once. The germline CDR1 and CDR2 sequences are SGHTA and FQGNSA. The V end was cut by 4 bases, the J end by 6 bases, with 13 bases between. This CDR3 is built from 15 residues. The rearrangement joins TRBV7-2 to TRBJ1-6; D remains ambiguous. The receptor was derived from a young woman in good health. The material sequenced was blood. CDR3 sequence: CASSSYGGSNSPLHF. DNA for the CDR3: TGTGCCAGCAGCTCCTATGGAGGGTCTAATTCACCCCTCCACTTT. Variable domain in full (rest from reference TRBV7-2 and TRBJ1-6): GAGVSQSPSNKVTEKGKDVELRCDPISGHTALYWYRQSLGQGLEFLIYFQGNSAPDKSGLPSDRFSAERTGGSVSTLTIQRTQQEDSAVYLCASSSYGGSNSPLHFGNGTRLTVT.